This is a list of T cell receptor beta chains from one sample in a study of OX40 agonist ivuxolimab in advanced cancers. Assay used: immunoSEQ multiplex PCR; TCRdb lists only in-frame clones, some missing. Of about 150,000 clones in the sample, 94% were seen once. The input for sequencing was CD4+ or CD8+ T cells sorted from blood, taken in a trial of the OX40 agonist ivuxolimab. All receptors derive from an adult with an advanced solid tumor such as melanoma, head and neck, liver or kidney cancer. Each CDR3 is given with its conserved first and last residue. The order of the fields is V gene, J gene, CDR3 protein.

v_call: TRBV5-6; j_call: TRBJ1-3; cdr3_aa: CASSLRRRDPGNTIYF
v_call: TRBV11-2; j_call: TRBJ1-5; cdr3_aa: CASSFSGQGLNQPQHF
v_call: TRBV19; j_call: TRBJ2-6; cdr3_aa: CASSIVGGGANVLTF
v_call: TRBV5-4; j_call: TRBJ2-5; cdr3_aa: CASSSFFSALNQETQYF
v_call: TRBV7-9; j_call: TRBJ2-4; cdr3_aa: CASSLVGSVNIQYF
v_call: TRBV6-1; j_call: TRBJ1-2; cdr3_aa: CASSEARGPRSNYGYTF
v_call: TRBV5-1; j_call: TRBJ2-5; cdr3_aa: CASSFGLGTGGTQETQYF
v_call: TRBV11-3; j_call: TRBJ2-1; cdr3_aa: CASSLRGSRNNEQFF
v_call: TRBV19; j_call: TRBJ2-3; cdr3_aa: CASTPIGQGSSTDTQYF
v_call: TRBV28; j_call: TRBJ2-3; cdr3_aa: CASSPGSTDTQYF
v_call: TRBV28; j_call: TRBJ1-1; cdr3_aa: CASRGGQVNTEAFF
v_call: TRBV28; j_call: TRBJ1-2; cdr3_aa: CASSYPRGLANYGYTF
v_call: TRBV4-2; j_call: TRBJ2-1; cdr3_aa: CASSQDRGDLHNEQFF
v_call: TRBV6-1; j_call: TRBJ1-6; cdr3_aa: CAIQEEFPSPLHF
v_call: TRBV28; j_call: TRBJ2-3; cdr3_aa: CASSSIRTSRGQDTQYF
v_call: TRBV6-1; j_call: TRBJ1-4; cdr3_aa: CASSVQGGVEKLFF
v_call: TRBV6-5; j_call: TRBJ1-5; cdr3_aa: CASSRQGGNQPQHF
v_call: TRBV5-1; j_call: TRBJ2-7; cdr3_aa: CASSLVAYEQYF
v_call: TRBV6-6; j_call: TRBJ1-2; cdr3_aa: CASSGVGPGGYTF
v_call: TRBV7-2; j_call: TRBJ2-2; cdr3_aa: CASSFLVTSGSTGELFF
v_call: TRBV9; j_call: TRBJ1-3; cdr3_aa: CASSVGSSGNTIYF
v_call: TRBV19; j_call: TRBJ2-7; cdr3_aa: CASSIVGVSYEQYF
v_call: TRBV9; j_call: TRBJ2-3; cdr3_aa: CASSVSGRSDTQYF
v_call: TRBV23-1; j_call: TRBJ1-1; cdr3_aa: CASSHPGRENTEAFF